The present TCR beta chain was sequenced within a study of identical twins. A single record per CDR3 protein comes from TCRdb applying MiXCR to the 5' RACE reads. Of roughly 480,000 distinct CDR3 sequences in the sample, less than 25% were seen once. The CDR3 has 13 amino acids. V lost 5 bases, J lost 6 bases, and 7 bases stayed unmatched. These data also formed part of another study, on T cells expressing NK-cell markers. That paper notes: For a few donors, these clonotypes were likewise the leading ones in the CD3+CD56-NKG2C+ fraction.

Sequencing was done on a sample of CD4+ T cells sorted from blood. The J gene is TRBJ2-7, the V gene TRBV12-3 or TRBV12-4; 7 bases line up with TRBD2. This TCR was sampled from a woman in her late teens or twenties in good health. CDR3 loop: CASSRGTTVEQYF. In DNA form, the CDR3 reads TGTGCCAGCAGTAGAGGGACTACCGTCGAGCAGTACTTC.